These T cell receptor beta chains were read from a single sample in a study of control samples from healthy donors and cancer patients. Generated by immunoSEQ multiplex PCR, the TCRdb table keeps only in-frame clones and is missing some. The data hold approximately 70,000 clones, with approximately 84% observed a single time. Source material: blood. The receptors shown here come from a man aged 45 to 65 in good health. Each CDR3 is given with its conserved first and last residue.

CASSLTPGLANNEQYF	TRBV7-9	TRBJ2-7
CASRGLGTEAFF	TRBV14	TRBJ1-1
CASSPRQGPSTEAFF	TRBV11-3	TRBJ1-1
CASSVMGGRNVDTQYF	TRBV9	TRBJ2-3
CATSRDEGLTGELFF	TRBV15	TRBJ2-2
CASSLDQNYGYTF	TRBV7-2	TRBJ1-2
CSASHKNYGYTF	TRBV20-1	TRBJ1-2
CASSSGTGRDTQYF	TRBV5-1	TRBJ2-3
CASSYAGQGANSPLHF	TRBV6-6	TRBJ1-6
CASSVVGTDTQYF	TRBV9	TRBJ2-3
CASGPPQGSSAFF	TRBV12-5	TRBJ1-1
CASKGEAGGYETQYF	TRBV10-2	TRBJ2-5
CASSALAGRETQYF	TRBV11-2	TRBJ2-5
CASSPILARADYGYTF	TRBV4-2	TRBJ1-2
CASSSYQGYEQYF	TRBV7-6	TRBJ2-7
CASSLAGAGGYNEQFF	TRBV11-2	TRBJ2-1
CASSLARRQTSGGELFF	TRBV7-8	TRBJ2-2
CASSFYLGSNTGELFF	TRBV7-2	TRBJ2-2